Listed below are T cell receptor beta chains from one sample, sequenced in a study of T cell changes during pregnancy in multiple sclerosis. Measured with immunoSEQ multiplex PCR; TCRdb has only the in-frame clones, and not every one. The repertoire holds around 110,000 clones, with roughly 92% as singletons. Specimen: peripheral blood, collected after pregnancy. These receptors all come from a female donor with multiple sclerosis, enrolled in a pregnancy study. Each CDR3 is given without its conserved first and last residue. Each record gives: CDR3 length, J gene, clone size, V gene, D gene, CDR3 protein. D genes are given only for firm matches. Clone size is given for some rows only: seen once, a few or many times, or a class if the clone is expanded.

>14|TRBJ2-3|-|TRBV7-2|TRBD2
ASSLGLAGGTDTQY
>12|TRBJ1-2|-|TRBV7-8|-
ASSLDRDPYGYT
>14|TRBJ2-7|-|TRBV6-6|TRBD2
ASSYATSGGSSEQY
>10|TRBJ1-1|-|TRBV29-1|TRBD1
SVGTGVTEAF
>12|TRBJ1-2|-|TRBV13|-
ASSLGTGSYGYT
>10|TRBJ1-2|-|TRBV6-5|-
ASSRGDYGYT
>11|TRBJ1-3|-|TRBV19|-
ASRREAGNTIY
>14|TRBJ2-1|-|TRBV19|TRBD2
ASSIGSGRTYNEQF
>14|TRBJ1-1|-|TRBV5-1|TRBD1
ASSLDGTGGDTEAF
>12|TRBJ1-3|-|TRBV5-1|TRBD1
ASSQGGSGNTIY
>10|TRBJ2-1|-|TRBV4-2|-
ASSLPRSEQF
>12|TRBJ2-5|-|TRBV7-3|-
ASSFGGARETQY
>14|TRBJ1-2|-|TRBV7-2|TRBD1
ASSLDYGTVRYGYT
>13|TRBJ2-7|-|TRBV18|-
ASSPAVQGFHEQY
>10|TRBJ2-3|few|TRBV6-4|TRBD2
ARGLETDTQY
>12|TRBJ1-5|-|TRBV5-1|-
ASSLSGSNQPQH
>17|TRBJ2-3|-|TRBV5-6|TRBD1
ASSLIKPGTGAFTDTQY
>11|TRBJ1-2|-|TRBV5-1|-
ASSEPTNYGYT
>15|TRBJ2-1|-|TRBV27|-
ASSFNRNGSPYNEQF
>12|TRBJ2-1|-|TRBV6-5|TRBD1
ASRFGQVNNEQF
>11|TRBJ1-1|few|TRBV7-9|-
ASSRDSNTEAF
>13|TRBJ1-1|few|TRBV9|-
ASSVGSGSITEAF
>11|TRBJ1-3|-|TRBV6-6|-
ASVRSSGNTIY
>12|TRBJ2-5|-|TRBV5-6|-
ASSGGWVEETQY
>14|TRBJ2-1|-|TRBV5-4|-
ASSAYGLSSYNEQF
>11|TRBJ2-1|-|TRBV7-2|TRBD2
ASSLAGGVEQF